The 26 T cell receptor beta chains given below trace back to one sample, sequenced in a study of blood T cells in healthy people across ages. Primed by a sample-barcoded 5' primer and a J-beta primer mix, a second PCR proceeded for roughly 6 to 12 cycles. TCRdb reprocessed the 5' RACE reads with MiXCR, giving one entry per CDR3 protein. The sample carries roughly 700,000 distinct CDR3 sequences, over 45% recorded once. Specimen: blood. These receptors originate from a woman in her sixties or seventies in good health.

V usage is TRBV4-2 and J usage is TRBJ2-3, with D perhaps TRBD2 (5 bases). The germline V gene encodes CDR1 LGHNA and CDR2 YNFKEQ. The CDR3 is 16 residues long. Trimming took 3 bases from V and 0 from J, leaving 13 bases between them. The CDR3 here is CASSHGRGVSTDTQYF. The DNA of the CDR3 is TGTGCCAGCAGCCATGGCCGGGGTGTCAGCACAGATACGCAGTATTTT.

There are many counts of this clonotype. The CDR3 nucleotides are TGTGCCAGCAGCAGGGACAGGGACTACGAGCAGTACTTC. It encodes CASSRDRDYEQYF. V gene TRBV27 combines with J gene TRBJ2-7; 9 bases are a match to TRBD1. J was trimmed by 3 bases and V by 6 bases; bases with no gene match: 3. CDR3 length: 13 amino acids. The germline V gene encodes CDR1 MNHEY and CDR2 SMNVEV (reference sequence).

With respect to this clonotype: Since a much larger clone is just one base distant, this may be a read error. This chain connects TRBV25-1 to TRBJ2-1; TRBD2 might be the D (6 bases). The CDR3 has 15 residues. Germline CDR1 MGHDK, CDR2 SYGVNS. This chain's CDR3 is CASKPLGGADKEQFF. The CDR3 nucleotides read TGTGCCAGCAAGCCCCTAGGAGGGGCCGACAAGGAGCAGTTCTTC.

This clonotype was detected a few times. This may be a read error, as it is one base from a much larger clone. The genes are TRBV9 and TRBJ2-1; D is undetermined. TRBJ2-7 explains the end of the DNA better; the J call may be wrong. The CDR3 consists of 13 residues. Germline V gene lookup returns CDR1 SGDLS and CDR2 YYNGEE. In DNA, the CDR3 is TGTGCCAGCAGTATTAGCTGGAACAATGAGCAGTACTTC. Amino acid sequence: CASSISWNNEQYF.

The genes are TRBV30 and TRBJ1-2, with D unresolved. CDR1 is GTSNPN and CDR2 is SVGIG in the germline V gene (reference sequence). V was clipped by 3 bases and J by 1 base, with 9 bases between them. This CDR3 is built from 13 residues. CDR3 bases: TGTGCCTGGAGCAACAATCTTAACTATGGCTACACCTTC. Translating gives CAWSNNLNYGYTF.

This clonotype was found many times. CDR3 coding DNA: TGTGCCATCAGTGAGTCCGAAGAGACCCAGTACTTC. Protein sequence: CAISESEETQYF. This sequence joins TRBV10-3 and TRBJ2-5; D unclear. This CDR3 contains 12 residues. V dropped 0 bases and J dropped 3 bases, with 2 bases sitting between them. Germline values: CDR1 ENHRY, CDR2 SYGVKD.

The rearrangement links TRBV7-9 to TRBJ1-2; no reliable D call. The germline V and J ends were trimmed by 0 bases and 7 bases, with 12 bases remaining between them. Germline values: CDR1 SEHNR, CDR2 FQNEAQ (reference sequence). The CDR3 is 14 amino acids. This CDR3 reads CASSLAGKESGYTF. The CDR3 region has the DNA TGTGCCAGCAGCTTAGCAGGGAAGGAGAGTGGCTACACCTTC. The whole variable domain, filled in from reference TRBV7-9 and TRBJ1-2, reads DTGVSQNPRHKITKRGQNVTFRCDPISEHNRLYWYRQTLGQGPEFLTYFQNEAQLEKSRLLSDRFSAERPKGSFSTLEIQRTEQGDSAMYLCASSLAGKESGYTFGSGTRLTVV.

This chain joins TRBV5-6 and TRBJ2-4, with D possibly being TRBD1 (8 bases). The germline gives CDR1 SGHDT, CDR2 YYEEEE. The V end was cut by 4 bases, the J end by 2 bases, with 16 bases between. The CDR3 runs 16 residues. CDR3 DNA: TGTGCCAGCAGCCCCGACAGGGGAGGGCCCAAAAACATTCAGTACTTC. This encodes CASSPDRGGPKNIQYF.

This clonotype was recorded once. The CDR3: CASRNYPGSLPGTSGVSGTDTQYF. The CDR3 DNA is TGTGCCAGCAGAAACTATCCGGGAAGTCTCCCCGGGACTAGCGGGGTTTCGGGGACAGATACGCAGTATTTT. The rearrangement links TRBV6-2 or TRBV6-3 to TRBJ2-3; 13 positions agree with TRBD2. The CDR3 has 24 amino acids. Germline V CDR1 and CDR2: MNHEY, SVGEGT. J was trimmed by 3 bases and V by 6 bases; bases with no gene match: 30.

The chain links TRBV6-2 or TRBV6-3 to TRBJ2-7; D might be TRBD1 (5 bases). Germline assignment: CDR1 MNHEY and CDR2 SVGEGT. CDR3 length: 12 amino acids. V lost 5 bases and J 3 bases, leaving 8 bases between the germline ends. This CDR3 is CASSRQIYEQYF. The CDR3 nucleotides are TGTGCCAGCAGTAGACAGATCTACGAGCAGTACTTC.

This chain connects TRBV5-1 to TRBJ1-1, with D uncertain. CDR3 length equals 13 residues. V was pared by 5 bases and J by 3 bases, with 11 bases between. Per germline, CDR1 SGHRS and CDR2 YFSETQ. The CDR3: CASRRTVDTEAFF. CDR3 sequence (DNA): TGCGCCAGCAGAAGGACGGTGGACACTGAAGCTTTCTTT.

This chain joins TRBV5-1 and TRBJ2-4, with unresolved D. In germline, CDR1 is SGHRS, CDR2 YFSETQ. This CDR3 contains 14 residues. The V end lost 4 bases, the J end lost 2 bases, and 10 bases lay between the germline ends. The CDR3 region is CASSIDWSKNIQYF. Written as DNA, the CDR3 is TGCGCCAGCAGCATCGACTGGTCCAAAAACATTCAGTACTTC. Combining the CDR3 with reference TRBV5-1 and TRBJ2-4 gives the whole variable domain KAGVTQTPRYLIKTRGQQVTLSCSPISGHRSVSWYQQTPGQGLQFLFEYFSETQRNKGNFPGRFSGRQFSNSRSEMNVSTLELGDSALYLCASSIDWSKNIQYFGAGTRLSVL.

The V gene is TRBV20-1, the J gene TRBJ2-7; 8 bases match TRBD2. This CDR3 comprises 15 residues. Germline CDR1 is DFQATT and CDR2 is SNEGSKA (reference sequence). Germline trimming cut 0 bases from V and 4 bases from J; bases unmatched to any gene: 8. CDR3 DNA: TGCAGTGCTAGAGATCTCGGGACTAGGCGTTACGAGCAGTACTTC. Translated, it gives CSARDLGTRRYEQYF.

A few counts support this clonotype. V gene TRBV7-2 combines with J gene TRBJ2-4; 14 bases map to TRBD2. The end of the DNA is better explained by TRBJ2-5, so the J call may be wrong. Germline CDR1 reads SGHTA; CDR2 reads FQGNSA. The CDR3 is 18 amino acids. The DNA of the CDR3 is TGTGCCAGCAGCACACCCGGGACTAGCGGGAGATGGTTAGAGACCCAGTACTTC. It yields the protein CASSTPGTSGRWLETQYF.

The V call is TRBV29-1, the J call TRBJ1-2, with a weak D call TRBD1 (5 bases). The V gene's germline CDR1 is SQVTM and CDR2 ANQGSEA. The V end was cut by 7 bases, the J end by 6 bases, with 21 bases between. The CDR3 is 14 amino acids. DNA for the CDR3: TGCAGCGCCCGAGGGGCCGAAAGGCCGGATGGCTACACCTTC. Amino acid sequence: CSARGAERPDGYTF.

CDR3 bases: TGTGCCAGCAATACGACGAGAACAGTGAGGGGCAAAACAGGTTACGAGCAGTACTTC. It translates to CASNTTRTVRGKTGYEQYF. This chain uses TRBV28 with TRBJ2-7; D could derive from TRBD1 or TRBD2 (5 bases each). Germline CDR1 reads MDHEN; CDR2 reads SYDVKM. The CDR3 is made up of 19 amino acids. Trimming removed 7 bases at V and 4 bases at J, with 32 bases between.

The chain recombines TRBV5-1 with TRBJ2-3; TRBD2 is a possible D gene (5 bases). Germline CDR1 and CDR2: SGHRS and YFSETQ. The CDR3 runs 14 residues. V lost 2 bases and J 2 bases, leaving 9 bases between the germline ends. The CDR3 DNA reads as TGCGCCAGCAGCTTCGGGGTAAACACAGATACGCAGTATTTT. This codes for CASSFGVNTDTQYF. The entire variable domain, with the rest obtained from reference TRBV5-1 and TRBJ2-3, is as follows: KAGVTQTPRYLIKTRGQQVTLSCSPISGHRSVSWYQQTPGQGLQFLFEYFSETQRNKGNFPGRFSGRQFSNSRSEMNVSTLELGDSALYLCASSFGVNTDTQYFGPGTRLTVL.

V and J are TRBV20-1 and TRBJ2-7; tentative D call: TRBD1 (5 bases). This CDR3 contains 15 residues. Germline CDR1 reads DFQATT; CDR2 reads SNEGSKA (reference sequence). The V and J ends lost 1 base and 5 bases respectively, with 18 bases between them. CDR3 sequence reads: CSARAFGEGDHEQYF. The CDR3 bases are TGCAGTGCTAGAGCCTTCGGTGAAGGGGATCACGAGCAGTACTTC.

This clonotype was seen a handful of times. The CDR3 loop is CASSLVQGSTDTQYF. CDR3 nucleotide sequence: TGTGCCAGCAGTTTAGTACAGGGAAGCACAGATACGCAGTATTTT. J is TRBJ2-3 and V is TRBV12-3 or TRBV12-4; the D gene is possibly TRBD1 (6 bases). This CDR3 has 15 amino acids. The V end was cut by 1 base, the J end by 0 bases, with 8 bases between.

The chain couples TRBV25-1 to TRBJ2-5; 13 bases agree with TRBD2. V was pared by 1 base and J by 3 bases, with 2 bases of the junction left unmatched. The CDR3 is 16 amino acids. Germline assignment: CDR1 MGHDK and CDR2 SYGVNS. The CDR3 loop reads CASSEWGLAGKETQYF. CDR3 sequence (DNA): TGTGCCAGCAGTGAATGGGGACTAGCGGGAAAAGAGACCCAGTACTTC.

The chain combines TRBV20-1 with TRBJ1-1; the match to TRBD1 covers 7 bases. This CDR3 comprises 12 residues. V dropped 7 bases and J dropped 1; count of bases not matched to a gene: 3. CDR1 and CDR2 from the germline V gene are DFQATT and SNEGSKA (reference sequence). CDR3 sequence (DNA): TGCAGTGGAAACAGGGGGAACACTGAAGCTTTCTTT. This translates into CSGNRGNTEAFF.

The V gene is TRBV20-1, the J gene TRBJ2-7; 7 bases fit TRBD1. The CDR3 covers 10 residues. The V segment lost 6 bases and the J segment 10 bases; nucleotides outside the gene matches: 6. Germline CDR1 is DFQATT and CDR2 is SNEGSKA (reference sequence). The CDR3 is CSASGTVQYF. The CDR3, as DNA: TGCAGTGCCTCCGGGACAGTTCAGTACTTC.

This clonotype was recorded many times. CDR3 sequence (DNA): TGTGCCAGCAGCAGTCCCGGGGCGGGAGGAAGCTACGAGCAGTACTTC. Translation: CASSSPGAGGSYEQYF. The V gene is TRBV7-2, the J gene TRBJ2-7, with 8 positions matching TRBD2. With V trimmed by 5 bases and J by 3 bases, 12 bases remained unmatched. The CDR3 contains 16 residues. Germline V gene lookup returns CDR1 SGHTA and CDR2 FQGNSA.

The J gene is TRBJ1-4, the V gene TRBV5-6; 9 bases fit TRBD1. The ends lost 4 bases at V and 5 bases at J; junction bases unmatched: 6. The CDR3 loop spans 15 amino acids. Looked up from germline, CDR1 is SGHDT and CDR2 is YYEEEE. The CDR3 coding sequence is TGTGCCAGCAGCGCAAAGGGACAGGGCAATGAAAAACTGTTTTTT. This sequence encodes CASSAKGQGNEKLFF.

In its sample, this clonotype was seen a few times. V usage is TRBV7-9 and J usage is TRBJ2-1; 11 positions agree with TRBD1. From germline, CDR1 is SEHNR and CDR2 FQNEAQ (reference sequence). J gave up 7 bases and V 3 bases, and 2 bases lay outside the gene matches. This CDR3 contains 14 residues. The CDR3 nucleotides are TGTGCCAGCAGCTTTGGGACAGGGGGTAATGAGCAGTTCTTC. Amino acid sequence: CASSFGTGGNEQFF.

A word on this clonotype: The junction departs from germline at one end; a sequencing error may be responsible. This rearrangement joins TRBV28 to TRBJ2-7; 7 bases line up with TRBD1. Per germline, CDR1 MDHEN and CDR2 SYDVKM. The CDR3 consists of 12 residues. The CDR3 DNA sequence: TGTACCAGCAGCCTCAGGGGGTACGAGCAGTACTTC. This gives the protein CTSSLRGYEQYF.